Shown below are 14 T cell receptor beta chains from a single sample sequenced in a study of T-cell reconstitution after alpha-beta-depleted transplantation in children. Unique molecular identifiers were incorporated during preparation of the TCRbeta library. Each CDR3 protein is one row after TCRdb ran MiXCR on the PCR reads. The table includes some 390,000 distinct CDR3 sequences, around 21% detected once. The starting material was PBMCs from the stem cell graft donor, obtained from the stem cell graft. These receptors were obtained from a human donor who donated a stem cell graft to a child with acute myeloid leukemia.

The chain uses TRBV20-1 and TRBJ1-2; D may be TRBD1 (6 bases). V dropped 2 bases and J dropped 4 bases, with 17 bases sitting between them. This CDR3 comprises 15 residues. CDR1 and CDR2 (germline): DFQATT, SNEGSKA (reference sequence). Written as DNA, the CDR3 is TGCAGTGCTAGAATATTCGGACAGCCTCCCTATGGCTACACCTTC. Protein product: CSARIFGQPPYGYTF.

There are a few counts of this clonotype. This rearrangement joins TRBV15 to TRBJ2-5; 8 positions agree with TRBD2. The CDR3 is 15 amino acids. V shed 0 bases and J 4 bases; nucleotides not matched to a gene: 4. Germline CDR1 LNHNV, CDR2 YYDKDF (reference sequence). The CDR3 nucleotides are TGTGCCACCAGCAGAGATCTGGGACTAGTAGAGACCCAGTACTTC. Protein product: CATSRDLGLVETQYF.

The rearrangement uses TRBV5-1 and TRBJ2-7, with 8 bases identical to TRBD1. CDR1 and CDR2 from the germline V gene are SGHRS and YFSETQ. There are 15 residues in the CDR3. The junction had 10 bases not matched to a gene; V was cut back by 6 bases and J by 2 bases. The CDR3 is CASTSVTGEAYEQYF. CDR3 sequence (DNA): TGCGCCAGCACCTCCGTGACAGGGGAAGCCTACGAGCAGTACTTC.

The chain uses TRBV20-1 and TRBJ2-1; D is possibly TRBD1 or TRBD2 (5 bases each). Germline V gives CDR1 DFQATT, CDR2 SNEGSKA (reference sequence). Trimming left V 0 bases short and J 4 bases short, with 10 bases between. CDR3 length: 14 residues. The CDR3 nucleotides read TGCAGTGCTAGAGAGGGGGATATATACAATGAGCAGTTCTTC. Its protein is CSAREGDIYNEQFF.

This clonotype came up many times. This chain connects TRBV20-1 to TRBJ2-1, with 7 bases that match TRBD2. The germline gives CDR1 DFQATT, CDR2 SNEGSKA (reference sequence). The CDR3 extends over 15 amino acids. J was trimmed by 3 bases and V by 6 bases; bases with no gene match: 11. The CDR3 loop reads CSAVSGVAIYNEQFF. The CDR3 DNA reads TGCAGTGCAGTGAGCGGGGTCGCTATCTACAATGAGCAGTTCTTC.

This clonotype has at least ten counts. This rearrangement joins TRBV6-1 to TRBJ2-1, with 10 bases aligning to TRBD1. Germline V gene sequence: CDR1 MNHNS, CDR2 SASEGT. Trimming at V came to 5 bases and at J to 8 bases, leaving 12 bases not matched to a gene. The CDR3 has 16 amino acids. The DNA for the CDR3 is TGTGCCAGCAGTCAAGGACAGGGGGGACCGTCGGATGAGCAGTTCTTC. Residues: CASSQGQGGPSDEQFF.

The rearrangement links TRBV5-1 to TRBJ2-5, with D possibly TRBD2 on 5 matching bases. V shed 4 bases and J shed 0 bases, with 13 bases lying between them. The germline V gene has CDR1 SGHRS and CDR2 YFSETQ. The CDR3 consists of 15 residues. DNA of the CDR3: TGCGCCAGCAGCCGTGAAGCGGACTACCAAGAGACCCAGTACTTC. It specifies CASSREADYQETQYF.

The chain employs TRBV20-1 and TRBJ2-7; D is undetermined. Germline V gene data show CDR1 as DFQATT and CDR2 as SNEGSKA (reference sequence). This CDR3 has 14 residues. With 0 bases removed from V and 2 bases from J, the gap between germline ends came to 11 bases. CDR3 sequence (DNA): TGCAGTGCTAGAGATTCTGTCCTAGCCTACGAGCAGTACTTC. This translates into CSARDSVLAYEQYF.

The chain is built from TRBV4-2 and TRBJ2-3; 10 bases are a match to TRBD2. With V trimmed by 0 bases and J by 6 bases, 9 bases remained unmatched. The CDR3 runs to 17 residues. Germline values: CDR1 LGHNA, CDR2 YNFKEQ. CDR3 protein: CASSQERLAGVADTQYF. The CDR3 DNA sequence: TGTGCCAGCAGCCAAGAAAGGCTAGCGGGAGTTGCGGATACGCAGTATTTT.

The chain is built from TRBV6-1 and TRBJ2-3; the match to TRBD2 covers 7 bases. The CDR3 spans 15 residues. With V trimmed by 6 bases and J by 4 bases, 10 bases remained unmatched. CDR1 and CDR2 from the germline V gene are MNHNS and SASEGT. The CDR3, as DNA: TGTGCCAGCAGCCCATCAGCGGGAAGGCCAGATACGCAGTATTTT. Translating it yields CASSPSAGRPDTQYF.

This clonotype was seen a few times. V is TRBV5-1 and J is TRBJ2-1; TRBD2 aligns across 10 bases. J lost 5 bases, V lost 0 bases, and 2 bases had no gene match. This CDR3 has 15 amino acids. Per germline, CDR1 SGHRS and CDR2 YFSETQ. CDR3 loop: CASSLGGTSDNEQFF. The DNA for the CDR3 is TGCGCCAGCAGCTTGGGAGGGACTAGCGACAATGAGCAGTTCTTC.

This clonotype was detected only a few times. The chain links TRBV20-1 to TRBJ2-2; TRBD1 aligns across 11 bases. Losses at the gene ends were 5 bases for V and 4 bases for J; bases not matched to a gene: 6. The germline gives CDR1 DFQATT, CDR2 SNEGSKA (reference sequence). This CDR3 spans 15 amino acids. The DNA for the CDR3 is TGCAGTGCTCCCAGCGGACAGGGGGCCACCGGGGAGCTGTTTTTT. Translating it yields CSAPSGQGATGELFF.

This clonotype has more than one count but fewer than ten. V usage is TRBV4-3 and J usage is TRBJ2-5, with D perhaps matching TRBD1 or TRBD2 (5 bases each). Germline V gives CDR1 LGHNA, CDR2 YSLEER. V lost 0 bases and J lost 5, with 13 bases in between. CDR3 size: 15 residues. This chain's CDR3 is CASSQDLGGRETQYF. Written as DNA, the CDR3 is TGCGCCAGCAGCCAAGATCTTGGGGGTAGGGAGACCCAGTACTTC.

This clonotype has only a few counts. V gene TRBV7-3 combines with J gene TRBJ1-1; D not certain. In germline, CDR1 is SGHTA, CDR2 FQGTGA. Trimming took 3 bases from V and 1 from J, leaving 15 bases between them. The CDR3 runs 16 residues. CDR3 in amino acids: CASSFSGLGRNTEAFF. The CDR3 DNA reads TGTGCCAGCAGCTTTTCGGGCCTGGGGAGGAACACTGAAGCTTTCTTT.